This TCR beta chain came from a study of regulatory T cells in long-lasting Graves disease. General observations from the study: New patients shared more than 950 public clonotypes, and persistent patients shared more, with a few thousand.

This clonotype was seen a handful of times. As yet, its antigen is unknown. Trimming removed 3 bases from V and 1 base from J, with 29 bases in between. Per the germline V gene, CDR1 is SGHKS and CDR2 is YYEKEE (reference sequence). This CDR3 comprises 21 residues. Stated time point: persistent/refractory GD, antithyroid drugs over 5 years with positive TRAb. PBMC-derived RNA was used for the TCR library. To make TCR beta libraries, researchers used iRepertoire HTBI primers and Arm-PCR of CDR3 regions. TCRdb recomputed calls from the multiplex PCR reads with MiXCR, one row per CDR3 protein. The sample includes about 470,000 distinct CDR3 sequences, about a fifth of them seen just once.

The TCR comes from a female donor with Graves disease. The chain combines TRBV5-5 with TRBJ1-5, with D perhaps matching TRBD1 (6 bases). The source material was peripheral blood mononuclear cells (PBMCs), sampled when the disease was refractory, from a patient treated with antithyroid drugs. The CDR3: CASSSEGVGRGLYTSNQPQHF. The CDR3 DNA reads as TGTGCCAGCAGCTCGGAGGGGGTCGGACGGGGACTCTATACGAGCAATCAGCCCCAGCATTTT.